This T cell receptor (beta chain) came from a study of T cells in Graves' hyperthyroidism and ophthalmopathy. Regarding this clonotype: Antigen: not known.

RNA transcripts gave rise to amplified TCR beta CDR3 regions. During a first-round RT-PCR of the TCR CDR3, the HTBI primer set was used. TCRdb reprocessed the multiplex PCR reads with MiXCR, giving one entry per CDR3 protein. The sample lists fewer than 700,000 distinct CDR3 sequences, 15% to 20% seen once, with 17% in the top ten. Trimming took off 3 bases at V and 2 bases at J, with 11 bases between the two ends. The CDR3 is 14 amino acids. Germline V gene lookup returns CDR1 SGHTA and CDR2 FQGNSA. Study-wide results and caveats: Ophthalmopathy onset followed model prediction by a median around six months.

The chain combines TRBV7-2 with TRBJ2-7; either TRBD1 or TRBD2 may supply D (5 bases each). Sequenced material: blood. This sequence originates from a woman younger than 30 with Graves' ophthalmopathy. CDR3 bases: TGTGCCAGCAGCTTTGAGGGGCACCCCTACGAGCAGTACTTC. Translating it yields CASSFEGHPYEQYF.